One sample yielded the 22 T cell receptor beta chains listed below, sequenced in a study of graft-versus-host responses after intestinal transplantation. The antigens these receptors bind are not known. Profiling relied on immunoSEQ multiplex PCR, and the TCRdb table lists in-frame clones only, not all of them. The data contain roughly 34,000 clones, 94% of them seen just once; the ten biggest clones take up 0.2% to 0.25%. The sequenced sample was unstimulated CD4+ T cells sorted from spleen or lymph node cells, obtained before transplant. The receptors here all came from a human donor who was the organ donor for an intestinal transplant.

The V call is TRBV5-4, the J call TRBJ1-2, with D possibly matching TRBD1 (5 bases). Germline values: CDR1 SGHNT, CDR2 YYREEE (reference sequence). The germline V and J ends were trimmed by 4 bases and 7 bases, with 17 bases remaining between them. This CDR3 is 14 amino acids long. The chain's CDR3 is CASSPGLEQVGYTF. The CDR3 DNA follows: TGTGCCAGCAGCCCGGGACTGGAACAGGTTGGCTACACCTTC.

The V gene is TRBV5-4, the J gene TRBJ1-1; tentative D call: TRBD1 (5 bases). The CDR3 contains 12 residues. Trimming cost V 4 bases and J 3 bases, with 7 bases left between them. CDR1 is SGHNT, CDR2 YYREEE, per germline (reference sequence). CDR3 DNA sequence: TGTGCCAGCAGCCGGGGGGACACTGAAGCTTTCTTT. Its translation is CASSRGDTEAFF.

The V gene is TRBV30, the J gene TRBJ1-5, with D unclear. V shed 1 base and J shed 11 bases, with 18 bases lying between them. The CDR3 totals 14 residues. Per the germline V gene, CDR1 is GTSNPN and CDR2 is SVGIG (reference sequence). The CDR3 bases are TGTGCCTGGAGTGCGGCTCCGGGTTTCGGGGCCCAGCATTTT. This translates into CAWSAAPGFGAQHF.

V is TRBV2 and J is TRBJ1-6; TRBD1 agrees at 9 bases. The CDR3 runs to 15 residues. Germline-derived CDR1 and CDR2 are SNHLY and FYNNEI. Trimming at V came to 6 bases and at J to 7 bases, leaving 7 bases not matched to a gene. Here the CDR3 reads CASRAGTGLNSPLHF. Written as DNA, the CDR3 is TGTGCCAGCAGAGCCGGGACAGGGCTAAATTCACCCCTCCACTTT.

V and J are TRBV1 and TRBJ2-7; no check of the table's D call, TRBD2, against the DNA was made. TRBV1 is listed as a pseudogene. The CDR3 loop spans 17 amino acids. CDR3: CTSSQGDASGRTYEQYF. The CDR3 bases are TGCACCAGCAGCCAAGGGGACGCTAGCGGGAGGACCTACGAGCAGTACTTC.

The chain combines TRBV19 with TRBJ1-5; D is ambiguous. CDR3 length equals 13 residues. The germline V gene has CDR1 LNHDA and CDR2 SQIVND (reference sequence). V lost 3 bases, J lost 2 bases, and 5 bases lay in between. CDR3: CASSIRGNQPQHF. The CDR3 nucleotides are TGTGCCAGTAGTATTCGGGGCAATCAGCCCCAGCATTTT.

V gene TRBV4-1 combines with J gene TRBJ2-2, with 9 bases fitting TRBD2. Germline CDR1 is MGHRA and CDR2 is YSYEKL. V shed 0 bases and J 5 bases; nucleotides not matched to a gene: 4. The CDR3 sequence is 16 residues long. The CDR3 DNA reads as TGCGCCAGCAGCCAAGAGCCTAGCGGGGTTACCGGGGAGCTGTTTTTT. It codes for CASSQEPSGVTGELFF.

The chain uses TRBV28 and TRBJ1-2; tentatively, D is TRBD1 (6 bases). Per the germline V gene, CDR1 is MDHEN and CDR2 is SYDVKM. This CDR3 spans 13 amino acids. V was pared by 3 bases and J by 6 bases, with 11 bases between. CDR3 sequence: CASSLGHTNGYTF. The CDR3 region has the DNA TGTGCCAGCAGTTTGGGACACACTAATGGCTACACCTTC.

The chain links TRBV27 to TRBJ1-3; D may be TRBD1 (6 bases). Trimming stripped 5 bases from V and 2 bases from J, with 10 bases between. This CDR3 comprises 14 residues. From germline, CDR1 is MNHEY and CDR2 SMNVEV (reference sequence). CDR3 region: CASSRTGTGNTIYF. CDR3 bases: TGTGCCAGCAGTCGTACAGGGACTGGAAACACCATATATTTT.

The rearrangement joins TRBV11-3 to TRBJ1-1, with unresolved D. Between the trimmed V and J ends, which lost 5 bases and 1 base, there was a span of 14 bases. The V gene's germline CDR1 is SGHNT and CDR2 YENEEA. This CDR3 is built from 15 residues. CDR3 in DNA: TGTGCCAGCAGCCGAAGCTCGGGGTCGAACACTGAAGCTTTCTTT. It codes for CASSRSSGSNTEAFF.

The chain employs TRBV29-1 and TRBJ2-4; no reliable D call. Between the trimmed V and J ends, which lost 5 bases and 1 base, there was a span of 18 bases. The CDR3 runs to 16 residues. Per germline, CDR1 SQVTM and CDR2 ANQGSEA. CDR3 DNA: TGCAGCGTTTTCCTCAGGAGTCAGGCGGCCAAAAACATTCAGTACTTC. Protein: CSVFLRSQAAKNIQYF.

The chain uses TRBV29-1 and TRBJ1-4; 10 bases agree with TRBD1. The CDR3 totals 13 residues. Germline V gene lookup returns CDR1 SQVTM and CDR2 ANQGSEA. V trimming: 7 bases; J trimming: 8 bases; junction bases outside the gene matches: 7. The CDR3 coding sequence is TGCAGCGCTACCGACAGGGGGCGCGAAAAACTGTTTTTT. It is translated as CSATDRGREKLFF.

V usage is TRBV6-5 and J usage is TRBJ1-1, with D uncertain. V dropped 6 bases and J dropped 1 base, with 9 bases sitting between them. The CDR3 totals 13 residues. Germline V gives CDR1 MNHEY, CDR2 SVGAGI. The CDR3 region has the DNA TGTGCCAGCAGAGGCACGCGGAACACTGAAGCTTTCTTT. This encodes CASRGTRNTEAFF.

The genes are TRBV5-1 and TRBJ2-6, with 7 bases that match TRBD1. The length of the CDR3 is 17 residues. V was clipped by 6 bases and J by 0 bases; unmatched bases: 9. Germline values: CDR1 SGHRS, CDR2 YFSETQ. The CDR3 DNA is TGCGCCAGCAACATTCAGGGGGTTAACTCTGGGGCCAACGTCCTGACTTTC. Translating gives CASNIQGVNSGANVLTF.

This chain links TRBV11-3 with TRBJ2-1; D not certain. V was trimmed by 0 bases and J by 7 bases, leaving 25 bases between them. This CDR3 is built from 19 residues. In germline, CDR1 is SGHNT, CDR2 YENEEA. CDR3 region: CASSLDRADDPIDPNEQFF. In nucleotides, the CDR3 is TGTGCCAGCAGCTTAGATCGGGCGGACGACCCAATAGACCCTAATGAGCAGTTCTTC.

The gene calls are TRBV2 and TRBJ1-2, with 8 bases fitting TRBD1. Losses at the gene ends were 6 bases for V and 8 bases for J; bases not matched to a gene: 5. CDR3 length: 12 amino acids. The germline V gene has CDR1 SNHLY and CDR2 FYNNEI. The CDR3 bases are TGTGCCAGCAGACAGGGGGTTGGGGGCTACACCTTC. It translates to CASRQGVGGYTF.

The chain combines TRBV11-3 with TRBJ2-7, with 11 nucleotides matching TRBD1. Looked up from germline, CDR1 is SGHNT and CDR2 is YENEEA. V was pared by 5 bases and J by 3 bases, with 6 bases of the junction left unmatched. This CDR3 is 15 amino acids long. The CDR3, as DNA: TGTGCCAGCAGCGCCGGGACAGGGGGGGACTACGAGCAGTACTTC. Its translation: CASSAGTGGDYEQYF.

The chain's CDR3 is CASTPGAGGRSNEQFF. The CDR3 DNA reads TGTGCCAGCACTCCGGGGGCGGGGGGCCGAAGCAATGAGCAGTTCTTC. The chain has TRBV21-1 and TRBJ2-1; the table's D call of TRBD2 was not tested on the DNA. TRBV21-1 is a pseudogene. CDR3 length: 16 amino acids.

DNA of the CDR3: TGTGCCAGCAGCCCGACAGGGCTCTACGAGCAGTACTTC. The encoded protein is CASSPTGLYEQYF. This sequence joins TRBV6-6 and TRBJ2-7, with 7 nucleotides matching TRBD1. Germline-derived CDR1 and CDR2 are MNHNY and SVGAGI (reference sequence). The CDR3 runs to 13 residues. V was pared by 6 bases and J by 3 bases, with 5 bases of the junction left unmatched.

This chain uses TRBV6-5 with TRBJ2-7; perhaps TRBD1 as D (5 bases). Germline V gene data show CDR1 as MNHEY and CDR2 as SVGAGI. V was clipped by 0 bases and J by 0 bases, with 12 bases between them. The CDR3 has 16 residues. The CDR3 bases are TGTGCCAGCAGTTACTCGAGACAGAGCATCTCCTACGAGCAGTACTTC. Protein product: CASSYSRQSISYEQYF.

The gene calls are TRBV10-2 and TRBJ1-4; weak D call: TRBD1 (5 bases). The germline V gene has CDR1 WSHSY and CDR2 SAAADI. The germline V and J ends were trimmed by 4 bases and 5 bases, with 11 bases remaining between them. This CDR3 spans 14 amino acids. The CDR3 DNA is TGCGCCAGCAGTGGGGGCAGGCTGAATGAAAAACTGTTTTTT. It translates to CASSGGRLNEKLFF.

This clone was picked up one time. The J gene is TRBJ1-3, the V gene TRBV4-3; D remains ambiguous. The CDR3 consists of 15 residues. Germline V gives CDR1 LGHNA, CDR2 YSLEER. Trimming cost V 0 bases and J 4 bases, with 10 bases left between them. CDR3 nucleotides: TGCGCCAGCAGCCAAGATAGGGTGTCCGGAAACACCATATATTTT. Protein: CASSQDRVSGNTIYF.